This T cell receptor (beta chain) appears in the sequencing data of a study of OX40 agonist ivuxolimab in advanced cancers. V gave up 1 base and J gave up 7 bases, with 13 bases separating them. The CDR3 has 14 residues. Germline-derived CDR1 and CDR2 are MNHNS and SASEGT. Repertoires were generated with immunoSEQ multiplex PCR, while TCRdb's copy carries only in-frame clones and drops some. The data hold roughly 30,000 clones, with over 75% observed a single time. This clonotype originated in an adult with an advanced solid tumor such as melanoma, head and neck, liver or kidney cancer. This material consisted of CD4+ or CD8+ T cells sorted from blood, taken in a trial of the OX40 agonist ivuxolimab. The chain employs TRBV6-1 and TRBJ1-1, with D unclear. CDR3 loop: CASSEDPGGVEAFF. In DNA form, the CDR3 reads TGTGCCAGCAGTGAAGACCCAGGTGGGGTTGAAGCTTTCTTT.